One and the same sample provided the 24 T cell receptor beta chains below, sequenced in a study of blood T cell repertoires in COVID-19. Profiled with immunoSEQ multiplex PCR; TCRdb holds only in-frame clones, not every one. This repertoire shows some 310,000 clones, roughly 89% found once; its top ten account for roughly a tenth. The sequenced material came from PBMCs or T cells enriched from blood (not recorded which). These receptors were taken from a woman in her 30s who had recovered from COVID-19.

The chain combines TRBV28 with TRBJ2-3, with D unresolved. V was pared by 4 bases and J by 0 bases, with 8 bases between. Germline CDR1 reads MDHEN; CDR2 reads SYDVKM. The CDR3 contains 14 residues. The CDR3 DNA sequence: TGTGCCAGCAGTTCCCTGACTAGCACAGATACGCAGTATTTT. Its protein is CASSSLTSTDTQYF.

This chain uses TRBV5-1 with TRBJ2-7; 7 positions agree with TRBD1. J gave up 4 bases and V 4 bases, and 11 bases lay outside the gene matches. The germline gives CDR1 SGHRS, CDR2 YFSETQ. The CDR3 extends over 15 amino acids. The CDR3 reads CASSQTGQIGYEQYF. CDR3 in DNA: TGCGCCAGCAGCCAGACGGGACAGATCGGATACGAGCAGTACTTC.

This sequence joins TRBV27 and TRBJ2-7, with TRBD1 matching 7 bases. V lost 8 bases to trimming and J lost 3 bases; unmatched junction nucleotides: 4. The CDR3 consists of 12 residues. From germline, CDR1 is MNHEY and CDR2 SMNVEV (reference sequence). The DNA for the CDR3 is TGTGCCAGCTGGGACAGTAACTACGAGCAGTACTTC. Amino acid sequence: CASWDSNYEQYF.

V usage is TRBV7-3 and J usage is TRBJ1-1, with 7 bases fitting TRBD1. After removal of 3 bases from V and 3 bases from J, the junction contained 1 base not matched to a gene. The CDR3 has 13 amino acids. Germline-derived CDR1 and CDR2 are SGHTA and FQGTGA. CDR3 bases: TGTGCCAGCAGCTTCGACAGGGACACTGAAGCTTTCTTT. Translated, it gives CASSFDRDTEAFF.

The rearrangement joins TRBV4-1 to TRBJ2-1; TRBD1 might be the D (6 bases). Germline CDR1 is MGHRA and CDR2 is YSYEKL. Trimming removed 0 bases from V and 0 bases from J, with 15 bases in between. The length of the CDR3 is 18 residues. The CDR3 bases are TGCGCCAGCAGCCAAGATCGGACAGACTCGAGCTCCTACAATGAGCAGTTCTTC. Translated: CASSQDRTDSSSYNEQFF.

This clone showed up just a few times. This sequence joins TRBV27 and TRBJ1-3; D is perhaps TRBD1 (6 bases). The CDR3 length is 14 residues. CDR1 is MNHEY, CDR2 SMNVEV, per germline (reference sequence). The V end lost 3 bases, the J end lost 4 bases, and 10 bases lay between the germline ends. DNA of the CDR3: TGTGCCAGCAGTTTCGGGGGGCCCGGAAACACCATATATTTT. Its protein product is CASSFGGPGNTIYF.

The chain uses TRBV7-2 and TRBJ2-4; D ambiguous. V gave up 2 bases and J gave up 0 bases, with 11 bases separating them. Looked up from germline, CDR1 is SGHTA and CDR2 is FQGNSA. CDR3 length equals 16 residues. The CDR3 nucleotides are TGTGCCAGCAGCTTAAATGCACGGGTAGCCAAAAACATTCAGTACTTC. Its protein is CASSLNARVAKNIQYF.

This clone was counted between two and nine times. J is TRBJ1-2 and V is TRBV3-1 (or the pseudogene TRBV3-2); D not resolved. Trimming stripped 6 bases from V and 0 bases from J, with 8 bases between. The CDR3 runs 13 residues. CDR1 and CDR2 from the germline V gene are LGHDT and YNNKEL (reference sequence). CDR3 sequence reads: CASSHQTNYGYTF. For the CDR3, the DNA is TGTGCCAGCAGTCACCAGACTAACTATGGCTACACCTTC.

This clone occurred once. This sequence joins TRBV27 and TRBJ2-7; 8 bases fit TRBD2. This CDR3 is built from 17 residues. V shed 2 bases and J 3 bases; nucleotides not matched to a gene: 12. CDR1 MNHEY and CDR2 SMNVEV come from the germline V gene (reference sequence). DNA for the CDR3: TGTGCCAGCAGTTTAGTGGGTAGCGGGAAGTCTAGCTACGAGCAGTACTTC. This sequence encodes CASSLVGSGKSSYEQYF.

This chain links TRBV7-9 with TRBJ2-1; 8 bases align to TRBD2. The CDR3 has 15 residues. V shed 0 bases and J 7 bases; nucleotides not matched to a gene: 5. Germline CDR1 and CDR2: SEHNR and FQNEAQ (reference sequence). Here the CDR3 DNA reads TGTGCCAGCAGCTTAGCTTGGACTAGCAAGAATGAGCAGTTCTTC. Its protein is CASSLAWTSKNEQFF.

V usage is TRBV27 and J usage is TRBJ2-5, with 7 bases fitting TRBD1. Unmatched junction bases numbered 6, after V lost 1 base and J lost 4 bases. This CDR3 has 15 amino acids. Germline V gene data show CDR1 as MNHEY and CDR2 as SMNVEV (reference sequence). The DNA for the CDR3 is TGTGCCAGCAGTTTATTGCAGGGGGAAGGAGAGACCCAGTACTTC. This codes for CASSLLQGEGETQYF.

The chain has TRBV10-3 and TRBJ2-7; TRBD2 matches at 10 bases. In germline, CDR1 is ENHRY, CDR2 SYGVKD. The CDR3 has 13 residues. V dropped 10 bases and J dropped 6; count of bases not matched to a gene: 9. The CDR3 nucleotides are TGTGCCACTAAACTAGCGGGGTCCGCCGAGCAGTACTTC. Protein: CATKLAGSAEQYF.

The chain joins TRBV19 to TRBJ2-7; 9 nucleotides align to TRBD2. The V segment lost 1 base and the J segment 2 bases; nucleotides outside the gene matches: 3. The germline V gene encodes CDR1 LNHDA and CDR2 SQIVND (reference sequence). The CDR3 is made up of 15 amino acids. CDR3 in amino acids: CASSIAAGGTYEQYF. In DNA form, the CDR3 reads TGTGCCAGTAGTATAGCTGCGGGGGGGACCTACGAGCAGTACTTC.

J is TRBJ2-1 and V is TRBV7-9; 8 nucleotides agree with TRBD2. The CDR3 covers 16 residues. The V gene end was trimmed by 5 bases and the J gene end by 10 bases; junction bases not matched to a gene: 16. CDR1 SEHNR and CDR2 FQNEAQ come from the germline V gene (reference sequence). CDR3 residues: CASSLRAGAIAQEQFF. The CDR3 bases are TGTGCCAGCAGCCTTCGAGCGGGAGCGATCGCCCAAGAGCAGTTCTTC.

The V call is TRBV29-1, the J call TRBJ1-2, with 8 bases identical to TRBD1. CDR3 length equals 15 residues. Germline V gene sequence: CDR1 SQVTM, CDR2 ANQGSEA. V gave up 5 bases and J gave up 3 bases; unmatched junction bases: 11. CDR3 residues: CSVHSPGGMDYGYTF. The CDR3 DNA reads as TGCAGCGTTCACTCCCCAGGGGGCATGGACTATGGCTACACCTTC.

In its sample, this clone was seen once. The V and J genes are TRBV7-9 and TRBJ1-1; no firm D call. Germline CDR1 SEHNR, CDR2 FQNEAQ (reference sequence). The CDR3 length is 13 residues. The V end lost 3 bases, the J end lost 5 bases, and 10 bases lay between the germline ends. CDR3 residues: CASSLTRGTEAFF. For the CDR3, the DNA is TGTGCCAGCAGCTTGACTCGGGGAACTGAAGCTTTCTTT.

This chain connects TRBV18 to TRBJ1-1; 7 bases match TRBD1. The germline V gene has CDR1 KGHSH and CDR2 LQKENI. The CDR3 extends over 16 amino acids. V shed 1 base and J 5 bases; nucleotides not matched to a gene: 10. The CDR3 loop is CASSPLETGVGTEAFF. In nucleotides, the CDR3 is TGTGCCAGCTCACCACTAGAAACAGGGGTAGGGACTGAAGCTTTCTTT.

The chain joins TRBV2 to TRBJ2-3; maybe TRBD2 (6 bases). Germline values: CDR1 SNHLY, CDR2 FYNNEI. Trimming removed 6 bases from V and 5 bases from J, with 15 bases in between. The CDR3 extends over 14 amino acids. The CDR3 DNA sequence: TGTGCCAGCAGACCAGGGCCGGGAGAAGATACGCAGTATTTT. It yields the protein CASRPGPGEDTQYF.

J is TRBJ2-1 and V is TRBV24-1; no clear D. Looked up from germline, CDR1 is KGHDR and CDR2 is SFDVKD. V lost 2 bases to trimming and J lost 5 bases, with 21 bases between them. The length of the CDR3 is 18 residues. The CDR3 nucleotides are TGTGCCACCAGTGATTCATTCAGGAATCCCATTACGGACAATGAGCAGTTCTTC. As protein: CATSDSFRNPITDNEQFF.

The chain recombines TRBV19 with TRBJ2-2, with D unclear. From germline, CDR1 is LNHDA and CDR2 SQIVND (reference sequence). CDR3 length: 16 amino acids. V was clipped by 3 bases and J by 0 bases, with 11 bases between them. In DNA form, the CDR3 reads TGTGCCAGTAGTATCTTGAGGTTCGCGAACACCGGGGAGCTGTTTTTT. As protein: CASSILRFANTGELFF.

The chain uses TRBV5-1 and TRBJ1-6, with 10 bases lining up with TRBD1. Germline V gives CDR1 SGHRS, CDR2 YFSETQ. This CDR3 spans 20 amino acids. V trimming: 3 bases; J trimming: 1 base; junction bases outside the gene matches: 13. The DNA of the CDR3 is TGCGCCAGCAGCTCGGGGACAGGGGACTCAATGGGGTCCTATAATTCACCCCTCCACTTT. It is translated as CASSSGTGDSMGSYNSPLHF.

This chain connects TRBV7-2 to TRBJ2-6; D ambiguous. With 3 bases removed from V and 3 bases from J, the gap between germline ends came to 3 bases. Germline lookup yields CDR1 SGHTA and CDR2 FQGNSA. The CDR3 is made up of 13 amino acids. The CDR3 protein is CASSFYGANVLTF. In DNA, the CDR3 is TGTGCCAGCAGCTTCTATGGGGCCAACGTCCTGACTTTC.

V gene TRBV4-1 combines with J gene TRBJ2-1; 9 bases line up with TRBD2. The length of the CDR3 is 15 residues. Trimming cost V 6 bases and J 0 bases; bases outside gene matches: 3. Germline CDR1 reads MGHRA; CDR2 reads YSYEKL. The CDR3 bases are TGCGCCAGCAGTCGTAGCGGGAGCTCCTACAATGAGCAGTTCTTC. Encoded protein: CASSRSGSSYNEQFF.

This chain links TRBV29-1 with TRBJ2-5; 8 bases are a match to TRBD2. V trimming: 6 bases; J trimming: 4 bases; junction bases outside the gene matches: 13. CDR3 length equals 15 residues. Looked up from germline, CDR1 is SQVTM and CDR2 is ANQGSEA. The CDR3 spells CSVPTHREGGETQYF. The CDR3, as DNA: TGCAGCGTCCCCACCCACCGGGAGGGGGGAGAGACCCAGTACTTC.